The 29 T cell receptor beta chains listed next were all sequenced from one sample in a study of blood T cell repertoires in COVID-19. Using immunoSEQ multiplex PCR, the repertoire was profiled, and TCRdb retains in-frame clones only, with some absent. The table shows 150,000 or so clones, with around 87% occurring only once. The sample taken for sequencing was peripheral blood. Receptor source: a woman aged 40 to 55 with acute or convalescent COVID-19.

J is TRBJ1-2 and V is TRBV7-9; 7 bases line up with TRBD1. J was trimmed by 2 bases and V by 5 bases; bases with no gene match: 8. The CDR3 loop spans 15 amino acids. Germline assignment: CDR1 SEHNR and CDR2 FQNEAQ (reference sequence). Here the CDR3 DNA reads TGTGCCAGCAGCAAAGACAGGGTGGTCAACTATGGCTACACCTTC. This codes for CASSKDRVVNYGYTF.

V is TRBV25-1 and J is TRBJ1-1; 8 nucleotides agree with TRBD1. The CDR3 loop spans 13 amino acids. V gave up 8 bases and J gave up 4 bases; unmatched junction bases: 6. The germline gives CDR1 MGHDK, CDR2 SYGVNS. CDR3 in DNA: TGTGCCAGCCTGACAGGGGTGAGCACTGAAGCTTTCTTT. Translated, it gives CASLTGVSTEAFF. Drawing the rest from reference TRBV25-1 and TRBJ1-1, the complete variable domain is EADIYQTPRYLVIGTGKKITLECSQTMGHDKMYWYQQDPGMELHLIHYSYGVNSTEKGDLSSESTVSRIRTEHFPLTLESARPSHTSQYLCASLTGVSTEAFFGQGTRLTVV.

The J gene is TRBJ1-3, the V gene TRBV5-5; 7 nucleotides align to TRBD1. Germline V gene sequence: CDR1 SGHKS, CDR2 YYEKEE (reference sequence). CDR3 length equals 16 residues. V trimming: 5 bases; J trimming: 1 base; junction bases outside the gene matches: 9. The CDR3 loop reads CASSMGVQGSGNTIYF. The CDR3 DNA reads TGTGCCAGCAGTATGGGGGTACAGGGGTCTGGAAACACCATATATTTT.

The chain employs TRBV12-5 and TRBJ2-1, with D possibly TRBD2 on 5 matching bases. The CDR3 length is 14 residues. Germline V gene sequence: CDR1 LGHNT, CDR2 FRNRAP. V dropped 1 base and J dropped 3 bases, with 7 bases sitting between them. The CDR3 sequence: CASGLDTSYNEQFF. The CDR3 DNA reads as TGTGCTAGTGGTTTGGATACTAGCTACAATGAGCAGTTCTTC. Together with reference TRBV12-5 and TRBJ2-1, the CDR3 gives the full variable domain: DARVTQTPRHKVTEMGQEVTMRCQPILGHNTVFWYRQTMMQGLELLAYFRNRAPLDDSGMPKDRFSAEMPDATLATLKIQPSEPRDSAVYFCASGLDTSYNEQFFGPGTRLTVL.

The rearrangement uses TRBV28 and TRBJ2-1, with 15 bases lining up with TRBD2. The CDR3 covers 18 residues. Germline V gene data show CDR1 as MDHEN and CDR2 as SYDVKM. With V trimmed by 10 bases and J by 1 base, 11 bases remained unmatched. CDR3 sequence (DNA): TGTGCCATTACGGGGCCGGGACTAGCGGGGGGATCCTACAATGAGCAGTTCTTC. Residues: CAITGPGLAGGSYNEQFF.

The chain has TRBV6-5 and TRBJ2-7; D is perhaps TRBD2 (5 bases). CDR1 MNHEY and CDR2 SVGAGI come from the germline V gene. Trimming took off 0 bases at V and 7 bases at J, with 7 bases between the two ends. This CDR3 comprises 12 residues. As DNA, the CDR3 is TGTGCCAGCAGTTACTCGTCGGGGGAGCAGTACTTC. Amino acids: CASSYSSGEQYF.

CDR3 nucleotide sequence: TGTGGTGTCGTAGAGGGGGCTCTCGGAGAGACCCAGTACTTC. Protein sequence: CGVVEGALGETQYF. The rearrangement links TRBV7-8 to TRBJ2-5; 7 bases are shared with TRBD1. This CDR3 has 14 residues. Germline assignment: CDR1 SGHVS and CDR2 FQNEAQ. The full variable domain, its missing parts supplied by reference TRBV7-8 and TRBJ2-5, is GAGVSQSPRYKVAKRGQDVALRCDPISGHVSLFWYQQALGQGPEFLTYFQNEAQLDKSGLPSDRFFAERPEGSVSTLKIQRTQQEDSAVYLCGVVEGALGETQYFGPGTRLLVL.

The V gene is TRBV5-1, the J gene TRBJ1-5; D is uncertain. This CDR3 has 13 residues. The germline V gene encodes CDR1 SGHRS and CDR2 YFSETQ. Trimming removed 5 bases at V and 2 bases at J, with 8 bases between. This chain's CDR3 is CASRSERNQPQHF. CDR3 nucleotides: TGCGCCAGCAGGTCGGAGCGCAATCAGCCCCAGCATTTT.

This clone was seen once. The rearrangement joins TRBV2 to TRBJ1-5; D perhaps matches TRBD1 (5 bases). The CDR3 extends over 13 amino acids. CDR1 is SNHLY, CDR2 FYNNEI, per germline. Trimming took 8 bases from V and 0 from J, leaving 8 bases between them. The CDR3 is CASADISNQPQHF. CDR3 DNA: TGTGCCAGCGCGGACATTAGCAATCAGCCCCAGCATTTT.

This clone appeared a single time. The rearrangement uses TRBV6-1 and TRBJ1-2; TRBD1 aligns across 7 bases. The V segment lost 2 bases and the J segment 5 bases; nucleotides outside the gene matches: 8. The germline CDR1 and CDR2 sequences are MNHNS and SASEGT. This CDR3 has 15 residues. CDR3 in DNA: TGTGCCAGCAGTGAATCGGAGGGGGCGGGGTATGGCTACACCTTC. It yields the protein CASSESEGAGYGYTF.

The rearrangement uses TRBV7-3 and TRBJ2-2; 7 positions match TRBD1. Germline loops: CDR1 SGHTA, CDR2 FQGTGA. V was pared by 5 bases and J by 5 bases, with 8 bases of the junction left unmatched. The CDR3 has 15 residues. CDR3 in DNA: TGTGCCAGCAGCAAAGACAGGGCTCGGACCGGGGAGCTGTTTTTT. Residues: CASSKDRARTGELFF.

The chain couples TRBV25-1 to TRBJ2-3; 14 nucleotides line up with TRBD2. V gave up 3 bases and J gave up 0 bases; unmatched junction bases: 5. The length of the CDR3 is 18 residues. From germline, CDR1 is MGHDK and CDR2 SYGVNS. DNA for the CDR3: TGTGCCAGCAGTGAGGGACTAGCGGGGGCCTCTAGCACAGATACGCAGTATTTT. Amino acids: CASSEGLAGASSTDTQYF.

J is TRBJ2-1 and V is TRBV20-1; 7 bases align to TRBD1. The germline gives CDR1 DFQATT, CDR2 SNEGSKA (reference sequence). The CDR3 extends over 11 amino acids. V lost 6 bases, J lost 7 bases, and 3 bases stayed unmatched. The CDR3 reads CSANRGNEQFF. The CDR3 coding sequence is TGCAGTGCAAACAGGGGTAATGAGCAGTTCTTC.

The chain carries TRBV29-1 and TRBJ2-2; TRBD2 matches at 12 bases. The V gene's germline CDR1 is SQVTM and CDR2 ANQGSEA. Trimming at V came to 6 bases and at J to 5 bases, leaving 10 bases not matched to a gene. This CDR3 is 16 amino acids long. The CDR3 bases are TGCAGCGTCCGGACAACTAGCGGGGGGAATACCGGGGAGCTGTTTTTT. Translated, it gives CSVRTTSGGNTGELFF.

The CDR3 sequence is CSVVRSNQGNTEAFF. The CDR3 nucleotides are TGCAGCGTTGTTAGAAGCAACCAGGGGAACACTGAAGCTTTCTTT. J is TRBJ1-1 and V is TRBV29-1, with D maybe TRBD1 (5 bases). The germline V gene has CDR1 SQVTM and CDR2 ANQGSEA. V gave up 4 bases and J gave up 1 base, with 16 bases separating them. The CDR3 contains 15 residues.

The rearrangement joins TRBV15 to TRBJ2-7; 10 bases are shared with TRBD2. The germline V gene encodes CDR1 LNHNV and CDR2 YYDKDF (reference sequence). J was trimmed by 2 bases and V by 0 bases; bases with no gene match: 10. The CDR3 covers 18 residues. For the CDR3, the DNA is TGTGCCACCAGCAGAGATCGGGACCCAGCGGGGGGGACCTACGAGCAGTACTTC. Translating it yields CATSRDRDPAGGTYEQYF.

The chain is built from TRBV7-9 and TRBJ1-5, with a possible D match to TRBD1 (5 bases). The CDR3 has 13 amino acids. The V and J ends lost 4 bases and 5 bases respectively, with 9 bases between them. Germline V gives CDR1 SEHNR, CDR2 FQNEAQ (reference sequence). As DNA, the CDR3 is TGTGCCAGCAGCTCAGGGTTGGATCAGCCCCAGCATTTT. Translated: CASSSGLDQPQHF.

The rearrangement links TRBV30 to TRBJ2-1, with D possibly being TRBD2 (6 bases). CDR1 is GTSNPN and CDR2 is SVGIG in the germline V gene (reference sequence). Deletions cut 1 base from V and 2 bases from J, with 12 bases between. The CDR3 covers 15 residues. CDR3 amino acids: CAWSDGSGAYNEQFF. CDR3 sequence (DNA): TGTGCCTGGAGTGACGGCTCGGGAGCCTACAATGAGCAGTTCTTC.

This chain uses TRBV10-3 with TRBJ2-2; 12 bases align to TRBD2. The CDR3 runs 16 residues. Germline V CDR1 and CDR2: ENHRY, SYGVKD. The ends lost 5 bases at V and 6 bases at J; junction bases unmatched: 7. CDR3 sequence: CAISSTSGGFAGELFF. For the CDR3, the DNA is TGTGCCATCAGTAGCACTAGCGGGGGGTTCGCCGGGGAGCTGTTTTTT.

This clone is a singleton in its sample. The V and J genes are TRBV14 and TRBJ2-2; a weak D match, TRBD2 (5 bases). Trimming left V 4 bases short and J 4 bases short, with 19 bases between. The length of the CDR3 is 17 residues. Looked up from germline, CDR1 is SGHDN and CDR2 is FVKESK. DNA for the CDR3: TGTGCCAGCAGCCGGCGAGAAGCGGACTTTTTCACCGGGGAGCTGTTTTTT. It encodes CASSRREADFFTGELFF.

The chain carries TRBV5-1 and TRBJ2-7, with 9 bases aligning to TRBD2. Germline V gene data show CDR1 as SGHRS and CDR2 as YFSETQ. This CDR3 contains 14 residues. V shed 2 bases, J shed 3 bases, and the junction held 3 bases outside the gene matches. CDR3 loop: CASSFIAGVYEQYF. In nucleotides, the CDR3 is TGCGCCAGCAGCTTTATAGCGGGAGTCTACGAGCAGTACTTC.

This clone was recorded only once. The rearrangement joins TRBV5-6 to TRBJ2-7; weak D call: TRBD2 (6 bases). Looked up from germline, CDR1 is SGHDT and CDR2 is YYEEEE. The CDR3 spans 16 residues. V lost 2 bases, J lost 7 bases, and 22 bases lay in between. The CDR3 DNA reads as TGTGCCAGCAGCTTTTCTTTCGGGGGAAAGCCGGGGGAGCAGTACTTC. This gives the protein CASSFSFGGKPGEQYF.

The chain is built from TRBV5-6 and TRBJ1-5; 8 bases match TRBD1. V was pared by 4 bases and J by 9 bases, with 12 bases of the junction left unmatched. Germline V gene data show CDR1 as SGHDT and CDR2 as YYEEEE. The CDR3 loop spans 15 amino acids. The CDR3 region has the DNA TGTGCCAGCAGCCTCGGGACAGGTGGTGGGAGGCCCCAGCATTTT. It encodes CASSLGTGGGRPQHF.

The genes are TRBV7-2 and TRBJ2-1; D may be TRBD1 (6 bases). The V end lost 1 base, the J end lost 1 base, and 20 bases lay between the germline ends. Germline V gene lookup returns CDR1 SGHTA and CDR2 FQGNSA. The CDR3 is made up of 19 amino acids. The CDR3 loop is CASSLDPKQGRMSYNEQFF. CDR3 bases: TGTGCCAGCAGCTTAGACCCAAAACAGGGTAGAATGTCCTACAATGAGCAGTTCTTC.

This clone was recorded a few times. CDR3 nucleotide sequence: TGTGCCACCAAGAGCGGGAGGGCCTCTATGGATGAGCAGTTCTTC. This encodes CATKSGRASMDEQFF. The chain couples TRBV19 to TRBJ2-1; TRBD2 aligns across 10 bases. The CDR3 consists of 15 residues. CDR1 and CDR2 from the germline V gene are LNHDA and SQIVND (reference sequence). V dropped 10 bases and J dropped 8; count of bases not matched to a gene: 14.

This clone was seen only a few times. V gene TRBV11-2 combines with J gene TRBJ2-3, with 8 bases identical to TRBD1. V shed 0 bases, J shed 7 bases, and the junction held 12 bases outside the gene matches. The germline gives CDR1 SGHAT, CDR2 FQNNGV. The CDR3 has 17 amino acids. CDR3: CASSLDYPGQGANTQYF. The DNA for the CDR3 is TGTGCCAGCAGCTTAGATTACCCAGGACAGGGCGCTAATACGCAGTATTTT.

The rearrangement links TRBV11-2 to TRBJ2-7; D not resolved. Trimming took 5 bases from V and 3 from J, leaving 17 bases between them. The CDR3 totals 15 residues. Germline CDR1 reads SGHAT; CDR2 reads FQNNGV. The CDR3: CASSPPSGPLYEQYF. CDR3 sequence (DNA): TGTGCCAGCAGCCCCCCCAGTGGCCCTCTCTACGAGCAGTACTTC.

With respect to this clone: Other DNA sequences in the same sample also yield this CDR3. The chain carries TRBV7-9 and TRBJ1-6; no firm D call. CDR1 and CDR2 from the germline V gene are SEHNR and FQNEAQ (reference sequence). V lost 5 bases and J lost 7, with 6 bases in between. This CDR3 is 12 amino acids long. The CDR3 nucleotides are TGTGCCAGCAGCCTTTCGAATTCACCCCTCCACTTT. It is translated as CASSLSNSPLHF.

This chain links TRBV6-5 with TRBJ1-5; 8 bases fit TRBD1. Germline values: CDR1 MNHEY, CDR2 SVGAGI. CDR3 length: 15 residues. The junction had 6 bases not matched to a gene; V was cut back by 4 bases and J by 4 bases. The CDR3 sequence: CASSFRQGSNQPQHF. CDR3 coding DNA: TGTGCCAGCAGTTTCCGACAGGGGAGTAATCAGCCCCAGCATTTT.